The present TCR beta chain was sequenced within a study of cytomegalovirus exposure and HLA in healthy donors. Study as a whole: HLA-typed donors contributed some 85 million unique TCRs, which were held in an early data release.

13 Jbeta primers and 60 Vbeta primers were used for the PCR. Libraries were prepared by immunoSEQ multiplex PCR; TCRdb keeps only in-frame clonotypes and omits some of them. The repertoire holds 150,000 to 200,000 clones, with around 79% as singletons. At sampling all donors were nominally healthy, likely with unrecorded immune exposures. Concerning this clone itself: Its antigen is as yet unknown.

Study-wide findings and caveats: The investigators catalogued 150 or so TCR beta chains as cytomegalovirus-associated. Sequencing depth across donors, presence/absence analyses assumed, was roughly uniform.

The specimen was PBMCs. The clonotype originates from a middle-aged man in good health and CMV-seronegative.

CDR3 DNA: TGTGCCACCAGCAGAGACAGGGTTTCTCATGGCTACACCTTC. Its protein product is CATSRDRVSHGYTF. V gene TRBV15 combines with J gene TRBJ1-2; D is perhaps TRBD1 (5 bases). V shed 0 bases and J shed 6 bases, with 11 bases lying between them. Germline CDR1 reads LNHNV; CDR2 reads YYDKDF (reference sequence). The length of the CDR3 is 14 residues.